This T cell receptor (beta chain) came from a study of blood T cell repertoires in COVID-19. Study context: Whether acute or convalescent, the COVID-19 samples came from the United States, Italy and Spain.

V lost 6 bases to trimming and J lost 7 bases; unmatched junction nucleotides: 10. The CDR3 is 14 residues long. CDR1 LNHDA and CDR2 SQIVND come from the germline V gene (reference sequence). Authors' analysis steps: Nucleated cell number was recorded as an estimate derived from reference gene primer amplification. Assay: immunoSEQ multiplex PCR; the TCRdb copy retains only in-frame clones and omits some. That table furnishes V, J and clone size, whereas the DNA furnished D and trimming. Of approximately 140,000 clones listed, approximately 86% are singletons. The TCR originated in a woman aged 45-65 years who had recovered from COVID-19. The rearrangement uses TRBV19 and TRBJ1-2; 8 bases are a match to TRBD1. The sequenced material came from PBMCs or T cells enriched from blood (not recorded which). Here the CDR3 reads CASRRQGLFAGYTF. CDR3 nucleotide sequence: TGTGCCAGTAGGCGACAGGGGCTTTTTGCTGGCTACACCTTC.